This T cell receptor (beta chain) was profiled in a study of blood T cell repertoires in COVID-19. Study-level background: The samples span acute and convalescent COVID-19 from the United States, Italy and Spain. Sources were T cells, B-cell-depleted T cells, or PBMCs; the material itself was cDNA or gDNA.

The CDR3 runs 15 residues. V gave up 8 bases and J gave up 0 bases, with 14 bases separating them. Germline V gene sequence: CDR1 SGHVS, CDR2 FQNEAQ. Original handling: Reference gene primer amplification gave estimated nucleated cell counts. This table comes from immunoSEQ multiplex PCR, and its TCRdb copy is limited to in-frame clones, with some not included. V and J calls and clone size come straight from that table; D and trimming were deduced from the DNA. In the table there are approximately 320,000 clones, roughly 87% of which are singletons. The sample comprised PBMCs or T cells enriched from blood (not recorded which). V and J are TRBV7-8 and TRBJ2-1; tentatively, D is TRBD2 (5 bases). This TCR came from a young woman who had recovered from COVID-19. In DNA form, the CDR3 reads TGTGCCAGCCGGCCGACTATAAGCTCCTACAATGAGCAGTTCTTC. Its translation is CASRPTISSYNEQFF.